This T cell receptor (beta chain) was identified in a study of CD8 T cells in ankylosing spondylitis. Notes on the study in general: It appeared that ankylosing spondylitis blood was characterized by a TCR beta motif of several highly homologous variants.

TCR beta libraries were made by quantitative 5'-RACE with molecular barcodes. TCRdb analysed the 5' RACE reads with MiXCR anew, one entry per CDR3 protein. The sample contains 750,000 to 850,000 distinct CDR3 sequences, over 9.5% of which appear only once. This clonotype appeared many times. Its antigen is currently unknown. V was trimmed by 2 bases and J by 2 bases, leaving 13 bases between them. There are 15 residues in the CDR3. Germline V gene data show CDR1 as SGHRS and CDR2 as YFSETQ. The sequencing sample was made of blood, either unsorted or a sorted T cell fraction (not recorded which). The origin of this receptor is a male donor with ankylosing spondylitis. The chain couples TRBV5-1 to TRBJ1-1; no clear D. The CDR3 spells CASSFLEGPNTEAFF. The CDR3 DNA is TGCGCCAGCAGCTTCCTCGAAGGCCCAAACACTGAAGCTTTCTTT.